This TCR beta chain was recovered during a study of blood T cell repertoires in COVID-19 (dated by TCRdb to 2018 to 2020). Regarding the study in general: Collaborator samples came from the United States, Italy and Spain and covered acute and convalescent phases of COVID-19. The material from the prospective study consisted of cDNA or gDNA derived from T cells, B-cell-depleted T cells, or PBMCs. The dataset comprised deeply sampled blood TCRbeta repertoires from subjects exposed to, actively infected with, or recovered from COVID-19. The repertoires were released in a freely available public database meant as a resource for research on the immune response to SARS-CoV-2. Samples came from the ongoing ImmuneRACE study (first 160 participants) plus 1,254 subjects from 6 global collaborators. The sample metadata nearly always contained a de-identified subject ID, COVID-19 status, age in years and sex. HLA class I and class II types, where available, came from metadata supplied by the sample provider rather than from assay-based typing.

Measured from the cysteine to the phenylalanine, the CDR3 is 17 residues long. Here the CDR3 DNA is all that survives: 51 bases in frame from base 1. Ends trimmed: V by 5 bases, J by 2 bases; bases unmatched to a gene: 9. The germline V gene (reference sequence) gives CDR1 as LNHDA and CDR2 as SQIVND. In regard to this clone: It lacks a known antigen. No much larger clone exists at a distance of one base, and base qualities are not known.

In the prospective study, participants were about 18 to 100 years old, resided in 20 to 30 geographic areas of the United States, and were enrolled through a virtual design. In the prospective study, participants were assigned to cohorts based on the clinical history participants reported in a screening survey and a study questionnaire. ImmuneRACE Cohort 3 recovered participants were defined by two consecutive negative NP/OP PCR tests, healthcare professional clearance, or symptom resolution. In the prospective study, mobile phlebotomists collected whole blood, serum and a nasopharyngeal or oropharyngeal swab from each participant. Participants in the prospective study had the option to provide additional blood draws and questionnaires over an approximately 2-month period. Blood samples from the prospective study were shipped frozen or at room temperature prior to DNA extraction. What the authors observed across the whole study: How much clinical and demographic metadata was included differed by source and by participant, and the metadata was provided uncurated.

The immunoSEQ Assay, a bias-controlled multiplex PCR, was used to amplify TCRbeta CDR3 regions from genomic DNA. As for how the authors treated the data: The number of nucleated cells in each sample was estimated from the amplification of reference gene primers within the assay. Sequence reads were collapsed and filtered to measure the absolute abundance of every unique TCRbeta CDR3 rearrangement. For each sample, productive Simpson clonality was calculated as the square root of Simpson's diversity index over productive rearrangements. The source is immuneACCESS, and TCRdb retained only in-frame sequences with V and J called. Part of the clones is not carried over; for the studies checked, unresolved V genes explain less than half of this, and the remainder is unexplained. V and J calls and clone size are those listed in that table; D and trimming were worked out from the DNA. This sample lists approximately 440,000 clones; around 91% were detected once. Under 0.7% of the sample is in the top ten clones.

Sequenced sample: PBMCs or T cells enriched from blood (not recorded which). This chain joins TRBV19 to TRBJ2-3, and 11 bases in between align with TRBD2. The TCR originated in a man aged 18 to 30 who had recovered from COVID-19. Here is the DNA: TGTGCCAGTAGTTCCTGGGGACTAGCGGAGATCACAGATACGCAGTATTTT. This encodes CASSSWGLAEITDTQYF.